One T cell receptor (beta chain) is described in this entry. Germline-derived CDR1 and CDR2 are SGHTA and FQGNSA. This CDR3 comprises 18 residues. Trimming cost V 5 bases and J 3 bases; bases outside gene matches: 11. Assay: immunoSEQ multiplex PCR; the TCRdb copy retains only in-frame clones and omits some. This table holds 120,000 to 150,000 clones, about 91% found once. These data come from a study of T cell responses to AZD1222 COVID-19 vaccine. The chain is built from TRBV7-2 and TRBJ2-7; TRBD2 matches at 15 bases. The material was peripheral blood, obtained on day 0 of AZD1222 vaccination. The TCR sequence derives from an adult in good health. CDR3 DNA sequence: TGTGCCAGCAGCCCCCTACGGGGACTAGCGGGGGGCTACTACGAGCAGTACTTC. This gives the protein CASSPLRGLAGGYYEQYF.